This TCR beta chain was recorded in a study of T-cell memory formation after mild COVID-19. Overall study findings and caveats: Several responding clones turned up in pre-infection memory, indicating that cross-reactive memory may have taken part. Later expanders leaned CD4+, whereas clones that contracted between day 15 and 85 were balanced CD4/CD8. SARS-CoV-2 specificity was not confirmed for second-wave clones peaking on day 37.

Germline V gene data show CDR1 as MNHNS and CDR2 as SASEGT. The CDR3 runs 13 residues. The V end was cut by 6 bases, the J end by 3 bases, with 12 bases between. Using constant-segment primers, 5'RACE produced TCR alpha and TCR beta cDNA libraries carrying sample barcodes and UMIs. In TCRdb, the 5' RACE reads were re-called with MiXCR into one record per CDR3 protein. Among roughly 250,000 distinct CDR3 sequences, 16% were seen once, and the ten largest hold approximately 20%. About this clonotype itself: What it recognizes is unknown.

V usage is TRBV6-1 and J usage is TRBJ2-7; unclear D gene. The receptor was derived from a man aged 18 to 30 who had mild COVID-19 (a few samples of this study predate the infection). Cell type and time point are not known. Sequenced material: PBMCs or a T cell subset sorted from them (not recorded which). The CDR3 loop reads CASSPTAYYEQYF. The CDR3 DNA is TGTGCCAGCAGCCCGACTGCTTACTACGAGCAGTACTTC.